This entry lists 28 T cell receptor beta chains sequenced from one sample in a study of blood T cells in healthy people across ages. Using a J-beta primer mix together with a sample-barcoded 5' primer, a second PCR was run for roughly 7 to 11 cycles. TCRdb passed the 5' RACE reads through MiXCR, listing each CDR3 protein once. The profile shows 800,000 to 1,000,000 distinct CDR3 sequences, about 44% of them singletons. The sequencing sample was made of blood. The receptors derive from a man younger than 45 in good health.

V usage is TRBV29-1 and J usage is TRBJ2-2, with 7 bases fitting TRBD2. This CDR3 spans 14 amino acids. Germline CDR1 SQVTM, CDR2 ANQGSEA. Trimming cost V 5 bases and J 6 bases; bases outside gene matches: 9. In DNA, the CDR3 is TGCAGCGTTCCTGGGAGGGCCGGCGCCGGGGAGCTGTTTTTT. Protein: CSVPGRAGAGELFF.

This clonotype was counted between two and nine times. This sequence joins TRBV4-1 and TRBJ1-5; D is perhaps TRBD1 (6 bases). With 0 bases removed from V and 7 bases from J, the gap between germline ends came to 13 bases. This CDR3 spans 15 amino acids. Germline-derived CDR1 and CDR2 are MGHRA and YSYEKL. The DNA of the CDR3 is TGCGCCAGCAGCCAAGACGGCAGGGGTTTCCAGCCCCAGCATTTT. Translation: CASSQDGRGFQPQHF.

The rearrangement links TRBV3-1 to TRBJ1-5; tentative D call: TRBD1 (5 bases). Trimming shortened V by 0 bases and J by 6 bases, and 18 bases separated the two germline ends. Germline loops: CDR1 LGHDT, CDR2 YNNKEL (reference sequence). The CDR3 is made up of 17 amino acids. The CDR3 nucleotides read TGTGCCAGCAGCCAAGATGTCCATGGGGGTATGAGTCAGCCCCAGCATTTT. Encoded protein: CASSQDVHGGMSQPQHF.

The table lists this clonotype with a few counts. DNA for the CDR3: TGTGCCAGCAGTTACGCGGGGACGGAGCAGTACTTC. Protein product: CASSYAGTEQYF. The chain is built from TRBV6-2 or TRBV6-3 and TRBJ2-7; possible D gene TRBD2, 6 bases. The length of the CDR3 is 12 residues. In germline, CDR1 is MNHEY, CDR2 SVGEGT. Trimming left V 2 bases short and J 7 bases short, with 9 bases between.

The chain links TRBV7-6 to TRBJ2-3; TRBD2 agrees at 13 bases. This CDR3 spans 17 amino acids. V lost 5 bases and J lost 5; bases outside the gene matches: 10. The V gene's germline CDR1 is SGHVS and CDR2 FNYEAQ. The CDR3 region is CASSVGTSGGAKDTQYF. The CDR3 DNA reads as TGTGCCAGCAGCGTAGGAACTAGCGGGGGGGCAAAAGATACGCAGTATTTT.

The chain recombines TRBV27 with TRBJ2-1; 8 bases fit TRBD2. This CDR3 spans 17 amino acids. The germline V gene has CDR1 MNHEY and CDR2 SMNVEV (reference sequence). V lost 2 bases, J lost 5 bases, and 11 bases stayed unmatched. The CDR3 here is CASSLVYSGAAHNEQFF. The CDR3 DNA reads TGTGCCAGCAGTTTAGTTTATAGCGGGGCGGCCCACAATGAGCAGTTCTTC.

The chain has TRBV5-1 and TRBJ2-1; TRBD2 aligns across 7 bases. The CDR3 runs to 16 residues. V was pared by 3 bases and J by 0 bases, with 6 bases of the junction left unmatched. Per germline, CDR1 SGHRS and CDR2 YFSETQ. The DNA for the CDR3 is TGCGCCAGCAGCTCCCAACTAGCGATCTCCTACAATGAGCAGTTCTTC. It specifies CASSSQLAISYNEQFF.

The rearrangement uses TRBV20-1 and TRBJ1-2; D is perhaps TRBD1 (6 bases). The V end was cut by 2 bases, the J end by 7 bases, with 8 bases between. The CDR3 extends over 11 amino acids. Germline V gene lookup returns CDR1 DFQATT and CDR2 SNEGSKA (reference sequence). CDR3 sequence reads: CSARQGFGYTF. The CDR3 coding sequence is TGCAGTGCTAGACAGGGGTTTGGCTACACCTTC.

The chain is built from TRBV10-3 and TRBJ1-4; 9 nucleotides line up with TRBD1. The V segment lost 7 bases and the J segment 4 bases; nucleotides outside the gene matches: 7. This CDR3 contains 15 residues. The germline gives CDR1 ENHRY, CDR2 SYGVKD. The CDR3 sequence: CAINDPGQGNEKLFF. In DNA, the CDR3 is TGTGCCATCAACGACCCGGGACAGGGTAATGAAAAACTGTTTTTT.

This clonotype was counted a few times. The chain recombines TRBV7-8 with TRBJ2-3; 9 positions agree with TRBD1. V shed 2 bases, J shed 3 bases, and the junction held 6 bases outside the gene matches. The CDR3 is 16 residues long. CDR1 is SGHVS, CDR2 FQNEAQ, per germline. The CDR3 loop is CASSLPRDRATDTQYF. The CDR3 DNA is TGTGCCAGCAGCTTACCCCGGGACAGGGCGACAGATACGCAGTATTTT.

The sample holds a few counts of this clonotype. The genes are TRBV6-2 or TRBV6-3 and TRBJ2-5, with a possible D match to TRBD1 (6 bases). The CDR3 extends over 14 amino acids. Germline CDR1 is MNHEY and CDR2 is SVGEGT. V lost 5 bases and J 1 base, leaving 11 bases between the germline ends. This CDR3 is CASSPQGLQETQYF. The DNA for the CDR3 is TGTGCCAGCAGTCCTCAGGGGCTCCAAGAGACCCAGTACTTC.

Only a few counts were recorded for this clonotype. This chain links TRBV5-1 with TRBJ2-2; D is unresolved. The CDR3 totals 13 residues. Trimming left V 0 bases short and J 3 bases short, with 3 bases between. Per the germline V gene, CDR1 is SGHRS and CDR2 is YFSETQ. The CDR3 region is CASSLEHTGELFF. The CDR3 DNA follows: TGCGCCAGCAGCTTGGAACACACCGGGGAGCTGTTTTTT.

In this sample, this clonotype turned up a few times. This chain joins TRBV4-2 and TRBJ1-2, with D maybe TRBD1 (6 bases). Between the trimmed V and J ends, which lost 4 bases and 8 bases, there was a span of 26 bases. Germline CDR1 is LGHNA and CDR2 is YNFKEQ. The CDR3 is made up of 17 amino acids. The CDR3 is CASSPTPTGTHMWGYTF. As DNA, the CDR3 is TGTGCCAGCAGCCCAACCCCGACAGGCACCCATATGTGGGGCTACACCTTC.

This chain connects TRBV7-2 to TRBJ2-3; maybe TRBD2 (5 bases). CDR1 and CDR2 (germline): SGHTA, FQGNSA. Between the trimmed V and J ends, which lost 0 bases and 0 bases, there was a span of 10 bases. There are 16 residues in the CDR3. Written as DNA, the CDR3 is TGTGCCAGCAGCTTAGCAGCGAGGGTTAGCACAGATACGCAGTATTTT. Amino acids: CASSLAARVSTDTQYF.

This clonotype was detected only a few times. The chain combines TRBV3-1 with TRBJ2-7, with D possibly TRBD1 on 5 matching bases. CDR1 and CDR2 from the germline V gene are LGHDT and YNNKEL (reference sequence). Trimming shortened V by 8 bases and J by 3 bases, and 11 bases separated the two germline ends. The length of the CDR3 is 12 residues. The CDR3 region is CASQGSNYEQYF. The CDR3, as DNA: TGTGCCAGCCAGGGTTCCAACTACGAGCAGTACTTC.

This clonotype was counted ten times or more. The chain couples TRBV29-1 to TRBJ2-3; D is possibly TRBD1 (6 bases). V was shortened by 7 bases and J by 5 bases, with 13 bases between the two germline ends. Germline lookup yields CDR1 SQVTM and CDR2 ANQGSEA. The CDR3 runs to 12 residues. The CDR3 sequence is CSAPKGGDTQYF. As DNA, the CDR3 is TGCAGCGCCCCCAAAGGGGGAGATACGCAGTATTTT.

The chain has TRBV4-1 and TRBJ1-5, with no clear D. Trimming removed 0 bases from V and 0 bases from J, with 9 bases in between. This CDR3 contains 16 residues. Germline CDR1 MGHRA, CDR2 YSYEKL. The DNA for the CDR3 is TGCGCCAGCAGCCAAGAGGCCCATTATAGCAATCAGCCCCAGCATTTT. It encodes CASSQEAHYSNQPQHF.

This sequence joins TRBV20-1 and TRBJ2-3; the match to TRBD2 covers 10 bases. The CDR3 length is 17 residues. V lost 0 bases and J lost 3; bases outside the gene matches: 9. CDR1 and CDR2 from the germline V gene are DFQATT and SNEGSKA (reference sequence). CDR3 DNA: TGCAGTGCTAGAGATGGAGGAGCGGGGGGGCCGACAGATACGCAGTATTTT. Protein product: CSARDGGAGGPTDTQYF.

The DNA for the CDR3 is TGTGCCAGCGGCGGGGCAGGCCCCCCCTACGAGCAGTACTTC. It is translated as CASGGAGPPYEQYF. The rearrangement uses TRBV12-3 or TRBV12-4 and TRBJ2-4; D possibly corresponds to TRBD2 (6 bases). The closer fit of TRBJ2-7 to the DNA end suggests the J call may be wrong. The CDR3 is made up of 14 amino acids.

This sequence joins TRBV7-2 and TRBJ2-5; D unclear. Per germline, CDR1 SGHTA and CDR2 FQGNSA. V was shortened by 8 bases and J by 5 bases, with 18 bases between the two germline ends. The CDR3 runs to 14 residues. This CDR3 reads CASRLTREEETQYF. CDR3 DNA sequence: TGTGCCAGCCGCCTGACCAGAGAGGAGGAGACCCAGTACTTC. The full variable domain, completed using reference TRBV7-2 and TRBJ2-5, is GAGVSQSPSNKVTEKGKDVELRCDPISGHTALYWYRQSLGQGLEFLIYFQGNSAPDKSGLPSDRFSAERTGGSVSTLTIQRTQQEDSAVYLCASRLTREEETQYFGPGTRLLVL.

V gene TRBV11-2 combines with J gene TRBJ1-1; unclear D gene. V lost 7 bases and J 5 bases, leaving 14 bases between the germline ends. The CDR3 is 13 amino acids. Per germline, CDR1 SGHAT and CDR2 FQNNGV. The CDR3 spells CASTLTWRTEAFF. The DNA for the CDR3 is TGTGCCAGCACTCTGACATGGCGTACTGAAGCTTTCTTT. The full variable domain, its missing parts supplied by reference TRBV11-2 and TRBJ1-1, is EAGVAQSPRYKIIEKRQSVAFWCNPISGHATLYWYQQILGQGPKLLIQFQNNGVVDDSQLPKDRFSAERLKGVDSTLKIQPAKLEDSAVYLCASTLTWRTEAFFGQGTRLTVV.

The chain couples TRBV4-3 to TRBJ1-4, with a weak D call TRBD1 (5 bases). This CDR3 has 15 residues. Trimming removed 0 bases from V and 7 bases from J, with 12 bases in between. Germline loops: CDR1 LGHNA, CDR2 YSLEER. CDR3 loop: CASSQDRRGGEKLFF. CDR3 sequence (DNA): TGCGCCAGCAGCCAAGATCGGAGGGGTGGTGAAAAACTGTTTTTT.

Note on this clonotype: One end of the junction does not line up with germline, which may come from a read error. The V gene is TRBV2, the J gene TRBJ2-1; D is possibly TRBD1 (5 bases). CDR3 size: 12 residues. Germline V gene data show CDR1 as SNHLY and CDR2 as FYNNEI. The CDR3 DNA reads TGTGCCAGAAGTGGACAAAATCGTGAGCAGTTCTTC. Translating gives CARSGQNREQFF.

The chain uses TRBV18 and TRBJ2-5, with D maybe TRBD2 (7 bases). Looked up from germline, CDR1 is KGHSH and CDR2 is LQKENI. Trimming stripped 1 base from V and 0 bases from J, with 15 bases between. The CDR3 has 17 amino acids. In DNA form, the CDR3 reads TGTGCCAGCTCACCACTGGAGAGCGGGGACAACCAAGAGACCCAGTACTTC. Residues: CASSPLESGDNQETQYF.

Only a few counts were recorded for this clonotype. V gene TRBV28 combines with J gene TRBJ1-2; 10 positions match TRBD1. The V gene's germline CDR1 is MDHEN and CDR2 SYDVKM. The CDR3 runs 16 residues. V trimming: 5 bases; J trimming: 6 bases; junction bases outside the gene matches: 12. The CDR3 nucleotides are TGTGCCAGCAGTCCGGCGACAGGGGGCGCGAGTCATGGCTACACCTTC. It translates to CASSPATGGASHGYTF.

The chain uses TRBV4-2 and TRBJ1-5; D is unclear. The CDR3 sequence is 13 residues long. CDR1 LGHNA and CDR2 YNFKEQ come from the germline V gene. Trimming pared 4 bases from V and 7 bases from J, leaving 11 bases between. The CDR3 DNA reads TGTGCCAGCAGCCCCTTCGAGTGGCAGCCCCAGCATTTT. As protein: CASSPFEWQPQHF.

This clonotype was seen a handful of times. This chain connects TRBV7-8 to TRBJ2-1; TRBD1 is a possible D gene (5 bases). Trimming took off 1 base at V and 0 bases at J, with 16 bases between the two ends. Germline CDR1 is SGHVS and CDR2 is FQNEAQ. The CDR3 loop spans 18 amino acids. CDR3 in amino acids: CASSLGGPSFSSYNEQFF. CDR3 in DNA: TGTGCCAGCAGCTTAGGGGGCCCCAGTTTCAGCTCCTACAATGAGCAGTTCTTC.

This clonotype was seen more than once but under ten times. The V and J genes are TRBV6-2 or TRBV6-3 and TRBJ2-1, with D perhaps matching TRBD2 (6 bases). The CDR3 is made up of 10 amino acids. Germline CDR1 and CDR2: MNHEY and SVGEGT. Trimming left V 7 bases short and J 15 bases short, with 13 bases between. In nucleotides, the CDR3 is TGTGCCAGCATTCGCGGGAAGGGGTTCTTC. This sequence encodes CASIRGKGFF.